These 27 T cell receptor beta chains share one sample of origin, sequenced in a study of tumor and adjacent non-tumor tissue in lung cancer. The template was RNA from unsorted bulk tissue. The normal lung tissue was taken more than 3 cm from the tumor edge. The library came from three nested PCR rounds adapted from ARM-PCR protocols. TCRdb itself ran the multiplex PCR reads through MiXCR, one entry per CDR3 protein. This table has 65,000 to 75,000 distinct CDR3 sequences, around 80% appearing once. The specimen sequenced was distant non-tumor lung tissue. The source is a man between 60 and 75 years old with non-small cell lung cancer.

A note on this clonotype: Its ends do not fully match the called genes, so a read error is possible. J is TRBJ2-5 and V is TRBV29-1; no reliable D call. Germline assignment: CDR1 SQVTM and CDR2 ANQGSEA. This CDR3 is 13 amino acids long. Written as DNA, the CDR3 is TGCAGCGTTGAGATAGGTGTACAAGAGACCAAGTACTTC. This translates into CSVEIGVQETKYF.

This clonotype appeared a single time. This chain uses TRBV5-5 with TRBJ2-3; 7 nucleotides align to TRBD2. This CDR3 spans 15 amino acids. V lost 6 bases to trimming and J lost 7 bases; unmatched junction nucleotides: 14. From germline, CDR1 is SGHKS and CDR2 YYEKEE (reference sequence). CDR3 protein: CASTRWGGRPNTQYF. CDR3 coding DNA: TGTGCCAGCACCCGGTGGGGAGGGCGGCCAAATACGCAGTATTTT. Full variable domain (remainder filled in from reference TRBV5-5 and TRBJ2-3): DAGVTQSPTHLIKTRGQQVTLRCSPISGHKSVSWYQQVLGQGPQFIFQYYEKEERGRGNFPDRFSARQFPNYSSELNVNALLLGDSALYLCASTRWGGRPNTQYFGPGTRLTVL.

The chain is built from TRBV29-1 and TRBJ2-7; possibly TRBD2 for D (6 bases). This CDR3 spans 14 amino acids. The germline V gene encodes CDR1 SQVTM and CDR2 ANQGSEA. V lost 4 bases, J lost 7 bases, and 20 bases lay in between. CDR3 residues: CSVVSGPRGNEQYF. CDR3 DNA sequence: TGCAGCGTTGTGTCTGGACCACGGGGGAATGAGCAGTACTTC.

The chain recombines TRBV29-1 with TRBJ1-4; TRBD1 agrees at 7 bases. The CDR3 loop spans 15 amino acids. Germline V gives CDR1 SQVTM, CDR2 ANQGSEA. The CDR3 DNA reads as TGCAGTGTTCAAGATCTAGAGGGGGCGAGCGTAAAACTGTTTTTT. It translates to CSVQDLEGASVKLFF.

The CDR3 loop reads CASSVKNSEKLFF. The CDR3 nucleotides read TGTGCCAGCAGCGTCAAGAACAGCGAGAAGCTGTTTTTT. The chain has TRBV7-8 and TRBJ2-2; D is unclear. This CDR3 comprises 13 residues. The V end lost 5 bases, the J end lost 12 bases, and 16 bases lay between the germline ends. CDR1 and CDR2 from the germline V gene are SGHVS and FQNEAQ.

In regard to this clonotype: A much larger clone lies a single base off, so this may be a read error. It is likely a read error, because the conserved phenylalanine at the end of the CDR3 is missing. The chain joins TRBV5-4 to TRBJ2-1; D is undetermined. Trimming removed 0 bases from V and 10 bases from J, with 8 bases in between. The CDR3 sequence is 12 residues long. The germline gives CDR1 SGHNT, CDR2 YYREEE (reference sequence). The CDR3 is CASSLAGGEQFL. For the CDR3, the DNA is TGTGCCAGCAGCTTGGCCGGTGGAGAGCAGTTCCTC.

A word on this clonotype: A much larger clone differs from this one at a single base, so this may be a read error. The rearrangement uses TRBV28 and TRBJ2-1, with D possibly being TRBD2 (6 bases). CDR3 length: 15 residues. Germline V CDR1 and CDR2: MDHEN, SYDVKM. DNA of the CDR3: TGTGCCAGGAGTTCGAAGCGGGCAAGGGACTATGAGCAGTTCTTC. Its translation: CARSSKRARDYEQFF. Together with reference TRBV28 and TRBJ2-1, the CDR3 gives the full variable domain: DVKVTQSSRYLVKRTGEKVFLECVQDMDHENMFWYRQDPGLGLRLIYFSYDVKMKEKGDIPEGYSVSREKKERFSLILESASTNQTSMYLCARSSKRARDYEQFFGPGTRLTVL.

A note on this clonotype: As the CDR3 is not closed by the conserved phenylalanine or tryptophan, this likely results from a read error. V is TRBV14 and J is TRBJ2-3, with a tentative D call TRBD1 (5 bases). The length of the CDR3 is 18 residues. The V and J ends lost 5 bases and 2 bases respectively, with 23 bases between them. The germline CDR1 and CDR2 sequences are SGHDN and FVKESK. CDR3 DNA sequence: TGTGCCAGCAGCAAAATGGGGCTTGGAGTCGCAGACACAGATACGCAGTATCTT. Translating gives CASSKMGLGVADTDTQYL.

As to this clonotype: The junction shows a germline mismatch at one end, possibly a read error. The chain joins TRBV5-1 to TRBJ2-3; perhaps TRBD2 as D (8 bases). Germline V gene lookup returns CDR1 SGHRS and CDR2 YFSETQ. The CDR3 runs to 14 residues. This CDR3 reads CANSLAGQLDTQYF. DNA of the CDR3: TGCGCCAACAGCTTAGCGGGACAGCTCGATACGCAGTATTTT.

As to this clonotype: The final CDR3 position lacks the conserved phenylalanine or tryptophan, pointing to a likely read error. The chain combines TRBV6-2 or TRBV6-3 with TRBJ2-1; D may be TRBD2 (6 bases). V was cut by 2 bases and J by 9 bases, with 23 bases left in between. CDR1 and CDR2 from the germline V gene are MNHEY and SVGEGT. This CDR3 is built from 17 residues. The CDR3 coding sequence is TGTGCCAGCAGTTACAATATACGGGGGAGTTTCCTCCCTGAGCAGTTCTTG. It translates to CASSYNIRGSFLPEQFL.

Here the CDR3 reads CASSQQSGISETQYF. In nucleotides, the CDR3 is TGTGCCAGCAGCCAACAAAGTGGGATCAGTGAGACCCAGTACTTC. The chain is built from TRBV4-2 and TRBJ2-5, with no clear D. This CDR3 comprises 15 residues. Germline-derived CDR1 and CDR2 are LGHNA and YNFKEQ. Trimming cost V 2 bases and J 5 bases, with 15 bases left between them.

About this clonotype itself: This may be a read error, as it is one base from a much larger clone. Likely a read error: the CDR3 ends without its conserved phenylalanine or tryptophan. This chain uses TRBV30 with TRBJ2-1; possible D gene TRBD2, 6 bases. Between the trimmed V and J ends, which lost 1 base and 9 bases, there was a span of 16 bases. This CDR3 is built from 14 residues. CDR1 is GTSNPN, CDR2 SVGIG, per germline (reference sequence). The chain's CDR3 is CAWSAIPLGGEQFL. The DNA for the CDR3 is TGTGCCTGGAGTGCCATCCCGCTGGGGGGTGAGCAGTTCTTA.

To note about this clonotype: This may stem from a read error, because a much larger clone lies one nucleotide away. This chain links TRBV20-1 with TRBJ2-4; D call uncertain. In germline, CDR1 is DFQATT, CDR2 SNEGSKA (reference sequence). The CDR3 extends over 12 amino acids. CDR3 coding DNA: TGCAGTGCTATTCCCCCCCGCAACATTCTGTACTTC. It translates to CSAIPPRNILYF.

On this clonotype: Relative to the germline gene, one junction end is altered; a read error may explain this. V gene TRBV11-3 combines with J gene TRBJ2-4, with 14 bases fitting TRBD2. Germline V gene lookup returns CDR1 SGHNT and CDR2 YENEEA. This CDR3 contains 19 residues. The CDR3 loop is CTSSFSGTSGSASQNIQYF. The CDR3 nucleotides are TGTACCAGTAGCTTTTCCGGGACTAGCGGGAGTGCTAGTCAAAACATTCAGTACTTC. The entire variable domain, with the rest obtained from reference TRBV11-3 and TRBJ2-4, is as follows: EAGVVQSPRYKIIEKKQPVAFWCNPISGHNTLYWYLQNLGQGPELLIRYENEEAVDDSQLPKDRFSAERLKGVDSTLKIQPAELGDSAVYLCTSSFSGTSGSASQNIQYFGAGTRLSVL.

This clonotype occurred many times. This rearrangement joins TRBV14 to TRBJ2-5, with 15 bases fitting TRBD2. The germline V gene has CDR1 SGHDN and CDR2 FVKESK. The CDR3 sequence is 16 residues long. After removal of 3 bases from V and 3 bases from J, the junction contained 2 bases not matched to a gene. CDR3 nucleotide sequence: TGTGCCAGCAGCCATTGGACTAGCGGGAGGGAAGAGACCCAGTACTTC. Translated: CASSHWTSGREETQYF. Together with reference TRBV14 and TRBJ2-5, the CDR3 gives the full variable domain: EAGVTQFPSHSVIEKGQTVTLRCDPISGHDNLYWYRRVMGKEIKFLLHFVKESKQDESGMPNNRFLAERTGGTYSTLKVQPAELEDSGVYFCASSHWTSGREETQYFGPGTRLLVL.

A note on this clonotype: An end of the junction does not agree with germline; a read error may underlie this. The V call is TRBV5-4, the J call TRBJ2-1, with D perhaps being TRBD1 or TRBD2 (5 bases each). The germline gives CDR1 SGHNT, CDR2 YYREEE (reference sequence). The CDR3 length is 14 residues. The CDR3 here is CASRRAGFYNKQFF. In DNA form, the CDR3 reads TGTGCCAGCAGGAGGGCAGGGTTCTACAATAAGCAGTTCTTC.

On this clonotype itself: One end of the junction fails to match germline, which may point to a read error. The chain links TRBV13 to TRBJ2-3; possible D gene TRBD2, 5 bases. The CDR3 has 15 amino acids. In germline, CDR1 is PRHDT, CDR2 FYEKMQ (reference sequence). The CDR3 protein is CASSLARHNRDTQYF. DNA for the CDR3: TGTGCCAGTAGCTTAGCGAGACATAACAGAGATACGCAGTATTTT.

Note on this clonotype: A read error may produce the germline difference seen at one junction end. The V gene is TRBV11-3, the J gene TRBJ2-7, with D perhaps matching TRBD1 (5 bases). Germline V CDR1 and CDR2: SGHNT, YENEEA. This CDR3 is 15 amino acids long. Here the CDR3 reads CASSLDGASAYEQYF. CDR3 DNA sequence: TGTGCCAGCAGCTTAGATGGGGCCTCAGCCTACGAGCAATACTTC.

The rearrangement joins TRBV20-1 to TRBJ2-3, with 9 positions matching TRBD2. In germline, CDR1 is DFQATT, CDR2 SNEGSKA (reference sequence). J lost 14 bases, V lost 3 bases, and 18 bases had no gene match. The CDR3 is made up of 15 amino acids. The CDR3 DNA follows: TGCAGTGCTAGGAGCGTGCGGGAGGGCACAGATATGCGGTATTTT. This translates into CSARSVREGTDMRYF.

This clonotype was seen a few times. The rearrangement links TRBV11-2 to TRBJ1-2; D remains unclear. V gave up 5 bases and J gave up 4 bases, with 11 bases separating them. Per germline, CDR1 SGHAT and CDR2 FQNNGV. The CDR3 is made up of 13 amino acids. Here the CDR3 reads CASSGRRSYGYTF. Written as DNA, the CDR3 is TGTGCCAGCAGCGGACGGAGGAGCTATGGCTACACCTTC.

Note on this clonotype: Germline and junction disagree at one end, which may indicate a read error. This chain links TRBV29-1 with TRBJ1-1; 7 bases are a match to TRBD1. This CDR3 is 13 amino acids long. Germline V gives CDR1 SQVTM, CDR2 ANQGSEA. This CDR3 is CSASAGGDTEGFF. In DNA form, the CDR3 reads TGCAGCGCCTCGGCAGGGGGGGACACCGAAGGTTTCTTC.

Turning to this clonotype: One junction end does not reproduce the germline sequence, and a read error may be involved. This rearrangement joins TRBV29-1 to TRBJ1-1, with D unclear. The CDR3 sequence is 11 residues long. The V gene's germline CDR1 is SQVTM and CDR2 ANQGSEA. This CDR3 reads CSVGMPSEDFF. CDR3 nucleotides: TGCAGCGTAGGGATGCCAAGCGAAGATTTCTTT.

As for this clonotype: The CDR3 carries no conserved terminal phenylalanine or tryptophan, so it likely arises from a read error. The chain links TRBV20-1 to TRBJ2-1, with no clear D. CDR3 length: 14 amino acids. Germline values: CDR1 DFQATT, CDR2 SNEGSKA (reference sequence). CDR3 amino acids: CSAVHYSSYYEQFL. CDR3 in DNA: TGCAGTGCGGTACATTACAGCTCCTACTATGAGCAGTTCCTC.

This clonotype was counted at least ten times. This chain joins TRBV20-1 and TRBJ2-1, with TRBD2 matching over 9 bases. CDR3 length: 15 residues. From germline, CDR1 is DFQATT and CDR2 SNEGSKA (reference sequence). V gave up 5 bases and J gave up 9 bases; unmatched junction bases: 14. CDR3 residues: CSAPRSGRFVIEQFF. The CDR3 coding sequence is TGCAGTGCTCCCCGGAGCGGGAGGTTTGTCATTGAGCAGTTCTTC.

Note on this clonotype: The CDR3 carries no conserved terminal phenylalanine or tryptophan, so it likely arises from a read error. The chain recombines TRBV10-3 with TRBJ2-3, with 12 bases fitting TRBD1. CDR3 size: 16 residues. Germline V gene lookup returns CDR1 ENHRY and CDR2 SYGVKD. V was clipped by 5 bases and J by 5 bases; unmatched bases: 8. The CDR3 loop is CAISKDGTGGKDTQYL. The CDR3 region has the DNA TGTGCCATCAGTAAGGACGGGACAGGGGGCAAAGATACGCAGTATTTG.

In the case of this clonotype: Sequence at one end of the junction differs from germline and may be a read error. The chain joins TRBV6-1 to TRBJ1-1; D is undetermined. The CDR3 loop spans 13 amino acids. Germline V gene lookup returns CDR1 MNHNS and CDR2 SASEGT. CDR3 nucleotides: TGTACCAGCACTAGAGAGGGTTGGACTGAAGCTTTCTTT. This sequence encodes CTSTREGWTEAFF.

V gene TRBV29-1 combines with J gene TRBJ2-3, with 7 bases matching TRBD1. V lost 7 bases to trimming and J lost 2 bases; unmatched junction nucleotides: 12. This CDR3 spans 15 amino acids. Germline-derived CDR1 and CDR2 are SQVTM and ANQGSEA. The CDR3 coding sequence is TGCAGCGCCCAGACAGGGACGGGTAACACAGATACGCAGTATTTT. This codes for CSAQTGTGNTDTQYF.